Presented here are 10 T cell receptor beta chains from one specimen sequenced in a study of T cells in Graves' hyperthyroidism and ophthalmopathy. What was amplified from RNA transcripts were TCR beta CDR3 regions. With the HTBI primer set, the TCR CDR3 went through a first round of RT-PCR. In TCRdb, the multiplex PCR reads were re-called with MiXCR into one record per CDR3 protein. The sample includes about 700,000 distinct CDR3 sequences, around 15% of them seen just once. Sequenced input: blood. These TCRs come from a woman aged 18-35 years with Graves' hyperthyroidism.

This clonotype was observed at least ten times. V and J are TRBV6-1 and TRBJ1-2; the match to TRBD1 covers 10 bases. The junction had 15 bases not matched to a gene; V was cut back by 8 bases and J by 6 bases. Germline V gene sequence: CDR1 MNHNS, CDR2 SASEGT. The CDR3 spans 16 residues. The CDR3 coding sequence is TGTGCCAGCGCCTCGAGGGGACAGGGGTGGGAAGATGGCTACACCTTC. It encodes CASASRGQGWEDGYTF.

This clonotype was found many times. The chain joins TRBV2 to TRBJ2-7; D unclear. V was trimmed by 7 bases and J by 2 bases, leaving 12 bases between them. The CDR3 covers 13 residues. Germline values: CDR1 SNHLY, CDR2 FYNNEI. The CDR3: CASNSNFPYEQYF. The CDR3 DNA reads as TGTGCCAGCAATTCTAACTTTCCCTACGAGCAGTACTTC.

This clonotype was detected a few times. The junction shows a germline mismatch at one end, possibly a read error. The chain has TRBV28 and TRBJ2-5; 12 bases line up with TRBD1. Germline V gene lookup returns CDR1 MDHEN and CDR2 SYDVKM. This CDR3 has 12 amino acids. The CDR3 nucleotides are TGTGCCAGCAGTCCGGGGACAGGGGGCAAGAACTTC. This sequence encodes CASSPGTGGKNF.

This clonotype came up many times. The chain has TRBV7-2 and TRBJ2-5; D ambiguous. The CDR3 consists of 15 residues. V lost 1 base and J lost 2, with 11 bases in between. Germline V lookup: CDR1 SGHTA, CDR2 FQGNSA. For the CDR3, the DNA is TGTGCCAGCAGCTTAGATCTGATCAGTCAAGAGACCCAGTACTTC. This codes for CASSLDLISQETQYF.

The chain couples TRBV4-1 to TRBJ1-4, with TRBD1 matching 8 bases. The CDR3 runs to 17 residues. V trimming: 0 bases; J trimming: 8 bases; junction bases outside the gene matches: 11. CDR1 and CDR2 from the germline V gene are MGHRA and YSYEKL. The CDR3 coding sequence is TGCGCCAGCAGCCAAGACATGCCCGGACAGGGCAGGGAAAAACTGTTTTTT. As protein: CASSQDMPGQGREKLFF.

This clonotype came up once. This could be a read error, since a much larger clone is one nucleotide away. J is TRBJ2-7 and V is TRBV7-2; no clear D. The assigned J gene may be wrong: the sequence end matches TRBJ2-1 better. The CDR3 is 12 amino acids. Germline values: CDR1 SGHTA, CDR2 FQGNSA. This chain's CDR3 is CASSHSAYEQFF. In DNA, the CDR3 is TGTGCCAGCAGCCACAGCGCCTACGAGCAGTTCTTC.

This clonotype occurred many times. This chain joins TRBV12-3 or TRBV12-4 and TRBJ2-3; tentative D call: TRBD2 (5 bases). The CDR3 totals 15 residues. With 2 bases removed from V and 0 bases from J, the gap between germline ends came to 9 bases. CDR3 bases: TGTGCCAGCAGTTTATCACTAGTTAGCACAGATACGCAGTATTTT. As protein: CASSLSLVSTDTQYF.

This clonotype was counted many times. The rearrangement joins TRBV20-1 to TRBJ2-1, with TRBD2 matching over 14 bases. Trimming at V came to 1 base and at J to 4 bases, leaving 6 bases not matched to a gene. The germline CDR1 and CDR2 sequences are DFQATT and SNEGSKA (reference sequence). The CDR3 covers 17 residues. The CDR3 DNA reads as TGCAGTGCTAGAGGGAGACTAGCGGGAGGGCCGTACAATGAGCAGTTCTTC. It specifies CSARGRLAGGPYNEQFF.

V gene TRBV20-1 combines with J gene TRBJ1-1; D possibly corresponds to TRBD1 (5 bases). The CDR3 runs 14 residues. Between the trimmed V and J ends, which lost 6 bases and 3 bases, there was a span of 17 bases. Per germline, CDR1 DFQATT and CDR2 SNEGSKA (reference sequence). Here the CDR3 reads CSARGAGRDTEAFF. The CDR3 region has the DNA TGCAGTGCCCGCGGGGCCGGACGGGACACTGAAGCTTTCTTT.

This clonotype was observed many times. The V and J genes are TRBV27 and TRBJ2-1; 13 positions match TRBD2. Looked up from germline, CDR1 is MNHEY and CDR2 is SMNVEV (reference sequence). This CDR3 has 16 amino acids. With V trimmed by 0 bases and J by 9 bases, 5 bases remained unmatched. The CDR3 nucleotides read TGTGCCAGCAGTTTATCCGTCGGACTAGCGGGAGTTGAGCAGTTCTTC. Protein sequence: CASSLSVGLAGVEQFF.